This T cell receptor (beta chain) was sequenced in a study of cytomegalovirus exposure and HLA in healthy donors (dated by TCRdb to between 2016 and 2019). Concerning the study at large: According to an earlier analysis of several hundred of the donors, some 170 million T cells yielded some 120 million unique TCR beta sequences and roughly 280 Gb of sequence data. Around 330 gigabases of sequencing data and around 90 million unique TCR sequences made up an early release that covered approximately 650 HLA-typed donors. Of the 300 to 450 genotyped donors, approximately 81% were placed in the genetic ancestry cluster associated with self-reported Caucasian donors. The aim of the study was to test whether cataloging public T cell receptors could identify signatures of past pathogen exposure. Using immunosequencing, the study profiled T cell repertoires from 666 subjects and related those repertoires to cytomegalovirus serostatus. Besides the first cohort of roughly 640 subjects, a separate validation cohort made up of 120 different subjects was used. The study combined high-throughput TCR immunosequencing, statistical association of individual TCRs with disease status, and machine learning to predict cytomegalovirus infection status. In a later analysis, previously published TCR beta repertoires from more than 500 donors were re-analyzed and high-resolution HLA genotyping was added so that TCR occurrence patterns could be studied. Rather than drawing on any new phenotypic data, the later analysis identified candidate immune exposures from TCR beta sequences and the way those sequences occurred across donors. An earlier analysis of 587 of the donors applied high-throughput TCR beta sequencing to assess whether each TCR beta V gene segment acted as functional or pseudogenic. Alongside the repertoire data, information on donor age, sex, ethnicity and CMV serostatus was compiled. Genome-wide SNP genotypes for about 60% of the roughly 700 donors were used in a later genetic analysis, which treated that subset as a discovery cohort. All discovery cohort repertoires had been generated using a single sequencing platform. HLA typing covered class I and class II loci at four-digit resolution. The number of typed donors differed by locus: roughly 620-640 for A, B, C, DRB1 and DQB1; roughly 510 for DQA1; fewer than 610 for DPA1; and roughly 450 for DPB1. Roughly five DR-DQ haplotypes were handled as single units for association and clustering because linkage in the cohort was strong. Among roughly 400 genotyped donors of the cohort, an average of roughly 230,000 unique TCR beta nucleotide sequences was sequenced per donor, of which 15% to 20% were non-productive. Overall study outcomes, separate from this receptor: At a false discovery rate of 0.05, a later analysis linked 15,000 to 20,000 TCR beta sequences to specific HLA alleles. In a later genetic analysis, fewer N-insertions in productive TCRs were reported among donors in an Asian-associated ancestry cluster than the 666-donor mean. Immune exposure information for the cohort was limited to CMV serostatus. The classifier was reported to diagnose cytomegalovirus status with high specificity and sensitivity in both the original and validation cohorts. When HLA alleles, especially DR and DQ, strongly co-occurred, TCR associations were difficult to assign to individual alleles. In a later analysis, HLA-associated TCR beta chains were found to be more clonally expanded and to have lower generation probabilities than equally common non-associated chains. Because some donors lacked HLA typing at each locus, the association tests relied only on the typed subset. Three of the identified cytomegalovirus-associated TCR beta chains were confirmed in vitro to be specific for cytomegalovirus antigens. A cluster of highly shared sequence variants was judged likely to represent a technical artifact of the sequencing pipeline. Correlated functional status among segregating V segments might reflect linkage disequilibrium, but an unknown experimental factor could not be ruled out. The authors suggested that the approach could potentially be extended to other disease states and immunological phenotypes. An association between a missense DCLRE1C variant and V-gene and J-gene trimming of TCR beta chains was found in a later genetic analysis and replicated in an independent cohort. The 87-base-pair reads could not distinguish some IMGT-functional V segments, including TRBV6-2 and TRBV6-3, so those segments were excluded. A further reported finding was that TCR beta sequences accurately predicted the HLA-A and HLA-B alleles for most subjects in the first cohort. Because counts were too low, roughly 16 rarely observed V segments, including chromosome 9 orphons, were left out of the earlier analysis of some 600 of the donors. In the study, around 160 TCR beta chains were listed as associated with cytomegalovirus. Broadly in line with IMGT annotations, most TCR beta V segments showed up in productive rearrangements about 87% or about 30% of the time in an earlier analysis of several hundred of the donors. Most CMV-associated TCR beta chains appeared to be HLA-restricted in a later analysis, and the HLA associations seemed to be driven largely by CMV exposure. Sequencing depth was assumed to be roughly uniform across donors in the presence/absence analyses, though that assumption may not hold. This cohort had only TCR beta chains sequenced, and the lack of alpha or paired-chain data limited which features could be detected. Most TCR sequences were seen in very few donors, while some public TCRs were found in many individuals. A later analysis found that TCR association rates varied across HLA loci, with DRB1 alleles showing the most associated TCRs and HLA-C alleles the fewest. Several of the top co-occurrence clusters appeared to be linked to parvovirus B19, influenza, CMV and Epstein-Barr virus, according to a later analysis.

Library preparation employed the immunoSEQ multiplex PCR assay. For the multiplex PCR, a mixture combining 60 forward primers for TCR Vbeta segments and 13 reverse primers for TCR Jbeta segments was used. The CDR3 region of rearranged TCR beta genes was amplified from genomic DNA with a multiplex PCR assay. On the Illumina HiSeq System, the amplified TCR beta libraries were sequenced as 87-base-pair reads. The paper's data handling went like this. A later analysis counted around 72 million unique TCR beta chains across the 670 or so repertoires, and some 11 million of these chains were shared by at least two donors. Raw reads were error-corrected and collapsed into unique sequences with a nearest-neighbor algorithm that merged closely related sequences to remove PCR and sequencing errors. To assign V, D and J gene segments, CDR3 sequences were aligned to IMGT reference sequences. For a sequence to be retained, a match of at least six nucleotides was required to both a V gene segment and a J gene segment. Rearrangements were classified as productive when the CDR3 lacked stop codons and remained in frame with V and J, and all other rearrangements were classified as non-productive. Following IMGT convention, CDR3 was defined as the stretch from the second conserved V-encoded cysteine to the conserved J-encoded phenylalanine. The earlier analysis of about 500 of the donors excluded sequences that lacked an unambiguous match to a single V gene segment. An earlier analysis of approximately 590 of the donors called V segments functional above 56.7% productive rearrangements and segregating when the between-donor standard deviation exceeded 5%. A statistical classification framework was built for diagnosing cytomegalovirus status from the catalog of TCR beta chain sequences. V and J gene assignment, in a later analysis, came from comparing TCR nucleotide sequences with IMGT/GENE-DB human TR gene sequences. A later analysis assigned CDR3 sequences and most-parsimonious VDJ recombination scenarios with the TCRdist pipeline. In a later analysis, each TCR beta chain was defined by its CDR3 amino acid sequence together with its V-gene family, and reads lacking a unique V-gene family were excluded. A later analysis removed 592 highly shared, low-generation-probability nucleotide sequences to deal with suspected cross-contamination and a sequencing artifact. For each public chain, a later analysis derived a clonal expansion index from normalized ranks of inferred template counts within each repertoire. In a later analysis, generation probabilities were computed with a VDJ recombination model fitted to out-of-frame rearrangements, and the resulting probabilities were checked against IGoR. A later analysis scored TCR-TCR, TCR-HLA and TCR-CMV co-occurrence with hypergeometric tests, applying a repertoire-size bias correction to TCR pairs. A later analysis estimated false discovery rates by permuting HLA or CMV assignments 20 times. In a later analysis, co-occurring TCRs were grouped with DBSCAN, and TCRdist sequence similarity was added when clustering was performed within HLA-allele-positive subsets. Repertoires with fewer than 30,000 or more than 120,000 public chains, plus five repertoires with anomalous nucleotide sharing, were excluded from co-occurrence clustering. The table comes from immuneACCESS by way of TCRdb, which keeps in-frame sequences with V and J called. Part of the clones is missing from these tables; in studies checked, under half for an unresolved V gene and the rest for unknown reasons. D and trimming were read from the DNA, whereas the V and J calls and clone size are those reported in that table. In this sample the table shows roughly 120,000 clones, under 80% of which occur a single time. In total, the top ten clones hold about 32% of the sample.

Of note for this clone: Its antigen is currently not known. Base qualities were left out, and no much larger clone turns up one base away.

CDR1 and CDR2 were assigned from the germline V gene as SGHTA and FQGNSA. The CDR3 has 15 amino acids, counting the end cysteine and phenylalanine. Just CDR3 DNA is preserved here, 45 bases in frame from base 1. Ends trimmed: V by 5 bases, J by 6 bases; bases unmatched to a gene: 9. The cohort consisted of hundreds of healthy bone marrow donors. At the time of sampling, all cohort members were nominally healthy, though unrecorded immune exposures were likely present. The donor was CMV seropositive and was included in the group of some 290 seropositive cohort members. Each donor provided a peripheral blood sample, and peripheral blood mononuclear cells were used for TCR beta sequencing. Genomic DNA extraction from the blood cell samples was performed with the Qiagen DNeasy Blood Extraction Kit.

The sample was PBMCs. The TCR originated in a man aged 60 to 75 in good health and CMV-seropositive. The chain is made from TRBV7-2 and TRBJ2-7; 11 bases in the middle match TRBD2. This receptor has the CDR3 CASSLTSGSYGEQYF. The DNA is TGTGCCAGCAGCCTTACTAGCGGGAGCTACGGCGAGCAGTACTTC. With the portions outside the CDR3 filled from the reference TRBV7-2 and TRBJ2-7 genes, the complete variable region becomes GAGVSQSPSNKVTEKGKDVELRCDPISGHTALYWYRQSLGQGLEFLIYFQGNSAPDKSGLPSDRFSAERTGGSVSTLTIQRTQQEDSAVYLCASSLTSGSYGEQYFGPGTRLTVT.